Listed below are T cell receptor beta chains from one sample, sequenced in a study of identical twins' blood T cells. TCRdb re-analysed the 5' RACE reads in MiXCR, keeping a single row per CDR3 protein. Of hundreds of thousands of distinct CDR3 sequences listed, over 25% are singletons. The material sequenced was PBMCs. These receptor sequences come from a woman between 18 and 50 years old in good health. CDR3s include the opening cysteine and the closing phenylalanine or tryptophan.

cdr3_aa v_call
CSAREGAGGEKLFF TRBV29-1
CASSPPNADTQYF TRBV6-2/TRBV6-3
CASSQDYGGTRVTGELFF TRBV4-3
CASSLKYRAEQYF TRBV7-7
CASSYSRARTTDGYTF TRBV6-5
CASSLLAGNDKQPQHF TRBV27
CASSLNDAGEAFF TRBV12-3/TRBV12-4
CAISTGTIAYEQYF TRBV10-3
CASSFLSPLGGLPNYGYTF TRBV27
CASSYTKQGTEAFF TRBV6-6
CASSMMDSYGYTF TRBV19
CSARTMAGGGELFF TRBV20-1
CSASPRTGILDTQYF TRBV20-1
CASSRGTSVNEQFF TRBV6-5
CSAIWAGRVTEAFF TRBV20-1
CASSPSPLYEQYF TRBV28
CASSESRGDTRSTDTQYF TRBV7-9
CASSLWGGPANTGELFF TRBV27
CSVSGDTEAFF TRBV20-1
CASSFDRDGYGYTF TRBV7-9
CASSLSPEYTEAFF TRBV5-1
CASTRGTGDLFF TRBV19
CSAPRTSGNNEQFF TRBV20-1
CASSERLSYNRQFF TRBV7-9